This entry features one T cell receptor (beta chain) sequence. The entry originates in a study of blood T cell repertoires in COVID-19. The V gene's germline CDR1 is SEHNR and CDR2 FQNEAQ (reference sequence). V lost 2 bases to trimming and J lost 2 bases, with 7 bases between them. The CDR3 runs 13 residues. Participants were aged about 18 to 90 years, lived in 20 to 30 US areas, and enrolled virtually. Each participant's cohort was designated according to participant-reported clinical history. In the original workflow: Amplification of reference gene primers provided the estimated nucleated cell counts. Clones were read by immunoSEQ multiplex PCR, and TCRdb kept only the in-frame ones, dropping some. V and J calls and clone size are given by that table; D and trimming were obtained from the DNA. The sample contains 200,000 to 250,000 clones, 80% of which appear only once.

The sequence came from a woman aged 40 to 49 with acute COVID-19. The genes are TRBV7-9 and TRBJ2-7; D call uncertain. The specimen was PBMCs or T cells enriched from blood (not recorded which). CDR3 amino acids: CASSLTRTYEQYF. Written as DNA, the CDR3 is TGTGCCAGCAGCTTAACGAGAACCTACGAGCAGTACTTC.